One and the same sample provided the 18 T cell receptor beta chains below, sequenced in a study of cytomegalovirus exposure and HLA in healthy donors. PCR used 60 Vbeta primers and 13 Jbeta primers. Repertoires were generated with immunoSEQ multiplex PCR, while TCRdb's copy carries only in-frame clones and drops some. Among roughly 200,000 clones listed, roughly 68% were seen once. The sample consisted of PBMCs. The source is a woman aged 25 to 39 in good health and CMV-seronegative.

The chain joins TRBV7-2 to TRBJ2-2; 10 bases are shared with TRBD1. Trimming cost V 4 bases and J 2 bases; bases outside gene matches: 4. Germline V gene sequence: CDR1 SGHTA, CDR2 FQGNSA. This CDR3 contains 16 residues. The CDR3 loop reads CASSSRQGANTGELFF. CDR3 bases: TGTGCCAGCAGCTCCAGACAGGGGGCTAACACCGGGGAGCTGTTTTTT.

CDR3 coding DNA: TGTGCCAGCAGCTTAATTGGGGCTAGCGGGCAAGAGACCCAGTACTTC. Amino acid sequence: CASSLIGASGQETQYF. This chain joins TRBV7-3 and TRBJ2-5; TRBD2 matches at 8 bases. CDR1 SGHTA and CDR2 FQGTGA come from the germline V gene. The length of the CDR3 is 16 residues. With V trimmed by 1 base and J by 2 bases, 6 bases remained unmatched.

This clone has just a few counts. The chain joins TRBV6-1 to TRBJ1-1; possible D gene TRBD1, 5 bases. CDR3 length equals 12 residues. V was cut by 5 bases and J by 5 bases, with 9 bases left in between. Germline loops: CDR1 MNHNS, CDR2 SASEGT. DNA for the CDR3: TGTGCCAGCAGTTTACGGGGGACTGAAGCTTTCTTT. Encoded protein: CASSLRGTEAFF.

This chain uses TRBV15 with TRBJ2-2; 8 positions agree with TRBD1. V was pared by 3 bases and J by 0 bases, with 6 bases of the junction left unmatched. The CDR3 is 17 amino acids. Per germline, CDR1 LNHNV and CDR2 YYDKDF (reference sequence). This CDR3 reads CATSRPARGPNTGELFF. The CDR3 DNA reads TGTGCCACCAGCAGGCCGGCCAGGGGGCCGAACACCGGGGAGCTGTTTTTT.

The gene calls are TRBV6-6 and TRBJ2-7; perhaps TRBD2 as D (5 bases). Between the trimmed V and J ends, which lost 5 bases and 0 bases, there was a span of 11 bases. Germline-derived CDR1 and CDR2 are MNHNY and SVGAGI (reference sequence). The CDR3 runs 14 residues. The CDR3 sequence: CASSQDYHSYEQYF. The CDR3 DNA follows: TGTGCCAGCAGTCAAGACTATCACTCCTACGAGCAGTACTTC.

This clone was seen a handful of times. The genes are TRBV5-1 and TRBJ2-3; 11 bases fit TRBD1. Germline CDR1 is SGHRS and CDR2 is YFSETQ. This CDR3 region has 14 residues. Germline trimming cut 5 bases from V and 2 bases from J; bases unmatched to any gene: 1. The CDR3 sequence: CASRDRGPTDTQYF. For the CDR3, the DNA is TGCGCCAGCAGGGACAGGGGGCCCACAGATACGCAGTATTTT. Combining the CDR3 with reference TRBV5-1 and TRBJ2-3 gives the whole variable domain KAGVTQTPRYLIKTRGQQVTLSCSPISGHRSVSWYQQTPGQGLQFLFEYFSETQRNKGNFPGRFSGRQFSNSRSEMNVSTLELGDSALYLCASRDRGPTDTQYFGPGTRLTVL.

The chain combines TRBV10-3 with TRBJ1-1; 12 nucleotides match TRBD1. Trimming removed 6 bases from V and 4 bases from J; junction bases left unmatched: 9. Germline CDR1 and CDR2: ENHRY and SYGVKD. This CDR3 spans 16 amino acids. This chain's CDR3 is CAIRAGTGGHSTEAFF. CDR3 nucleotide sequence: TGTGCCATCAGGGCCGGGACAGGGGGCCATAGCACTGAAGCTTTCTTT.

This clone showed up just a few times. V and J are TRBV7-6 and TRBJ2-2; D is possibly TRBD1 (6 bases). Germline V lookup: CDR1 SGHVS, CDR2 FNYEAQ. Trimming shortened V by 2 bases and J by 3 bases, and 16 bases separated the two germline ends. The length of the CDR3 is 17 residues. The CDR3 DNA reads TGTGCCAGCAGCTTATTAACAGGGATTCGGGACACCGGGGAGCTGTTTTTT. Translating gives CASSLLTGIRDTGELFF.

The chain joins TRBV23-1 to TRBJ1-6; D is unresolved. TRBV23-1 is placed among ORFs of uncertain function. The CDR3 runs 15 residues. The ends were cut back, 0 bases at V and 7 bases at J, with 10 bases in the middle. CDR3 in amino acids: CASSQSLPTNSPLHF. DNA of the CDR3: TGCGCCAGCAGTCAATCTTTACCAACAAATTCACCCCTCCACTTT.

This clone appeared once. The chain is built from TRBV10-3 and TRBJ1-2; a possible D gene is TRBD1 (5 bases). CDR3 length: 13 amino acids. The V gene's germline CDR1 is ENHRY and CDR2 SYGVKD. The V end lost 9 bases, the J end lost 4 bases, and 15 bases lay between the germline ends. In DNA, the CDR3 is TGTGCCATTAGCCCTGACAGCGCCTATGGCTACACCTTC. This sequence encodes CAISPDSAYGYTF.

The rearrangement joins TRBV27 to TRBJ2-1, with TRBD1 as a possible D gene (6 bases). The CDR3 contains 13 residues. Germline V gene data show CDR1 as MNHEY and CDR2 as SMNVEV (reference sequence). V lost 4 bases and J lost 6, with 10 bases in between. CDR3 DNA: TGTGCCAGCAGTTGGGGGCCGGGCAATGAGCAGTTCTTC. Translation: CASSWGPGNEQFF.

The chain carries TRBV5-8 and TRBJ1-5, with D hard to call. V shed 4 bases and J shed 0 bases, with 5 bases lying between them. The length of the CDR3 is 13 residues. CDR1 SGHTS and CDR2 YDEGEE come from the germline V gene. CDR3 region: CASSTYSNQPQHF. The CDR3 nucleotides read TGTGCCAGCAGCACCTATAGCAATCAGCCCCAGCATTTT.

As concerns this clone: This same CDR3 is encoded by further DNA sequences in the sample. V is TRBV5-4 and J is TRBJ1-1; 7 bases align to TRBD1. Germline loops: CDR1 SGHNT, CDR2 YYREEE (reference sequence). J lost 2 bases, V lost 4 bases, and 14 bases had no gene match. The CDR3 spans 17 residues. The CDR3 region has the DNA TGTGCCAGCAGCCCCCCACCACTCGGGACAGCAAACACTGAAGCTTTCTTT. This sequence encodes CASSPPPLGTANTEAFF.

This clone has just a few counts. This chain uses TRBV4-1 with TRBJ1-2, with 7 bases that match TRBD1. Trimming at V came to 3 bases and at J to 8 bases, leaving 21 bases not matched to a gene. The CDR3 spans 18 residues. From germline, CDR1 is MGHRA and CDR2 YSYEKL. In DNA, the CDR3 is TGCGCCAGCAGCCACCTAAGGGACAGATTGATTATGGAAGGAGGCTACACCTTC. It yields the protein CASSHLRDRLIMEGGYTF.

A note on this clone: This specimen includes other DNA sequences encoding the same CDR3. The CDR3 here is CASSLGLSYEQYF. The CDR3, as DNA: TGTGCCAGCAGTCTCGGACTATCCTACGAGCAGTACTTC. The chain employs TRBV27 and TRBJ2-7, with a tentative D call TRBD2 (6 bases). V was shortened by 5 bases and J by 1 base, with 9 bases between the two germline ends. Germline loops: CDR1 MNHEY, CDR2 SMNVEV (reference sequence). This CDR3 has 13 amino acids.

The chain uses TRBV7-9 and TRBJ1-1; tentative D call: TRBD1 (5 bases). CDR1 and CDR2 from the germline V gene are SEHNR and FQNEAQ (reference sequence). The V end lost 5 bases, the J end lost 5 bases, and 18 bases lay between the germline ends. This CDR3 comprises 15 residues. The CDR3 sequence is CASSPLGGLRTEAFF. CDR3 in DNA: TGTGCCAGCAGCCCTCTCGGGGGACTTAGGACTGAAGCTTTCTTT.

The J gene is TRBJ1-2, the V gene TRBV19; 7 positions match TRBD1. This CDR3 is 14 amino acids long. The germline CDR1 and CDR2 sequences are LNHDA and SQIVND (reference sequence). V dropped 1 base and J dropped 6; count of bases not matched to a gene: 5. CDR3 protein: CASSIVAGGNGYTF. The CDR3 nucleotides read TGTGCCAGTAGTATAGTGGCAGGGGGAAATGGCTACACCTTC. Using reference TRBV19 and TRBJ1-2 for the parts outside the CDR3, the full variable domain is DGGITQSPKYLFRKEGQNVTLSCEQNLNHDAMYWYRQDPGQGLRLIYYSQIVNDFQKGDIAEGYSVSREKKESFPLTVTSAQKNPTAFYLCASSIVAGGNGYTFGSGTRLTVV.

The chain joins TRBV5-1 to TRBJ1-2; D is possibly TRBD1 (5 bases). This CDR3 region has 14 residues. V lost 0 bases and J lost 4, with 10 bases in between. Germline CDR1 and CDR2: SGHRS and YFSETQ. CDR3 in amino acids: CASSLEGGGYGYTF. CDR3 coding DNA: TGCGCCAGCAGCTTGGAGGGCGGGGGCTATGGCTACACCTTC.